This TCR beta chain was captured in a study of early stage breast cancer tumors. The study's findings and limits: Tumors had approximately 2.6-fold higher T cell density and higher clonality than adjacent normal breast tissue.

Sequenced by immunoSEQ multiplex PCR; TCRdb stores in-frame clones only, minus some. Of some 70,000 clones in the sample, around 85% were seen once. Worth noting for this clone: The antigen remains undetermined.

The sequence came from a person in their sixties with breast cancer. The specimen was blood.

The CDR3 region has the DNA TGCGCCAGCAGCTTGGCTTCCGGGGGAGCTTACAATGAGCAGTTCTTC. Its protein product is CASSLASGGAYNEQFF. This chain links TRBV5-1 with TRBJ2-1; D may be TRBD2 (6 bases). V was shortened by 0 bases and J by 4 bases, with 14 bases between the two germline ends. The CDR3 covers 16 residues. The germline V gene has CDR1 SGHRS and CDR2 YFSETQ.